The 29 T cell receptor beta chains below all came from one sample that was sequenced in a study of T-cell reconstitution after alpha-beta-depleted transplantation in children. Preparation of the TCRbeta library involved a method that used unique molecular identifiers. TCRdb re-analysed the PCR reads in MiXCR, keeping a single row per CDR3 protein. This table holds hundreds of thousands of distinct CDR3 sequences, approximately 14% found once. Sequences were derived from PBMCs, sampled before TCRalphabeta/CD19-depleted stem cell transplant. The receptors were gathered from a girl between 2 and 10 years old with congenital amegakaryocytic thrombocytopenia, due to receive a stem cell transplant.

As for this clonotype: Germline is not matched at one junction end, which may reflect a read error. The chain uses TRBV4-1 and TRBJ2-3, with D uncertain. CDR3 length: 16 residues. Germline CDR1 reads MGHRA; CDR2 reads YSYEKL. The CDR3 protein is CTSSQDLRPATDTQYF. CDR3 nucleotides: TGCACCAGCAGCCAAGATTTACGCCCGGCCACAGATACGCAGTATTTT.

This clonotype appeared a few times. CDR3 in DNA: TGTGCCACCAGTGATTTCGCAGTGGACTATGGCTACACCTTC. It encodes CATSDFAVDYGYTF. The chain links TRBV24-1 to TRBJ1-2, with D unclear. Trimming pared 1 base from V and 3 bases from J, leaving 8 bases between. Per germline, CDR1 KGHDR and CDR2 SFDVKD. The CDR3 has 14 amino acids.

In its sample, this clonotype was seen many times. V gene TRBV12-3 or TRBV12-4 combines with J gene TRBJ1-1; the match to TRBD1 covers 9 bases. The CDR3 loop spans 14 amino acids. J lost 10 bases, V lost 2 bases, and 8 bases had no gene match. In nucleotides, the CDR3 is TGTGCCAGCAGTTTATTCGAGGGACAGGGCTCAGCTTTCTTT. It codes for CASSLFEGQGSAFF.

This clonotype was counted many times. This chain connects TRBV9 to TRBJ2-2; 9 nucleotides match TRBD1. This CDR3 region has 16 residues. Losses at the gene ends were 2 bases for V and 5 bases for J; bases not matched to a gene: 7. The V gene's germline CDR1 is SGDLS and CDR2 YYNGEE. This CDR3 is CASSVGQGSMTGELFF. The DNA of the CDR3 is TGTGCCAGCAGCGTCGGACAGGGGTCGATGACCGGGGAGCTGTTTTTT.

This clonotype was seen only a few times. In DNA form, the CDR3 reads TGTGCCAGCAGCCCTAAACAGGAAGGCTATGGCTACACCTTC. Its translation: CASSPKQEGYGYTF. The chain has TRBV7-9 and TRBJ1-2; the D gene is possibly TRBD1 (5 bases). This CDR3 region has 14 residues. Trimming shortened V by 5 bases and J by 4 bases, and 14 bases separated the two germline ends. Looked up from germline, CDR1 is SEHNR and CDR2 is FQNEAQ (reference sequence).

This chain joins TRBV20-1 and TRBJ2-5, with D possibly TRBD2 on 7 matching bases. V lost 3 bases to trimming and J lost 4 bases, with 12 bases between them. CDR1 is DFQATT and CDR2 is SNEGSKA in the germline V gene (reference sequence). This CDR3 has 13 amino acids. The CDR3 is CSARGGGGETQYF. The CDR3, as DNA: TGCAGTGCTAGGGGAGGGGGGGGAGAGACCCAGTACTTC.

This clonotype was counted a few times. J is TRBJ2-2 and V is TRBV20-1; 8 positions match TRBD2. Unmatched junction bases numbered 12, after V lost 6 bases and J lost 6 bases. Per the germline V gene, CDR1 is DFQATT and CDR2 is SNEGSKA (reference sequence). CDR3 length: 15 residues. CDR3 DNA sequence: TGCAGTGCGGGAAGCCCGGGGGGGGGTCCCGGGGAGCTGTTTTTT. It specifies CSAGSPGGGPGELFF.

This clonotype was recorded many times. The chain employs TRBV5-1 and TRBJ2-3, with 7 bases fitting TRBD2. The V and J ends lost 4 bases and 0 bases, in that order; junction bases with no gene match: 5. The CDR3 has 15 residues. Germline V gene sequence: CDR1 SGHRS, CDR2 YFSETQ. CDR3 amino acids: CASSARSGSTDTQYF. DNA of the CDR3: TGCGCCAGCAGCGCCCGTAGCGGGAGCACAGATACGCAGTATTTT.

This clonotype turned up a few times. The gene calls are TRBV5-6 and TRBJ2-7, with 7 positions matching TRBD2. V gave up 3 bases and J gave up 4 bases; unmatched junction bases: 1. Germline loops: CDR1 SGHDT, CDR2 YYEEEE. The CDR3 is made up of 12 amino acids. CDR3 protein: CASSWGGYEQYF. The CDR3 DNA reads as TGTGCCAGCAGCTGGGGGGGATACGAGCAGTACTTC.

This chain uses TRBV5-1 with TRBJ2-1; 11 bases are a match to TRBD2. The germline V gene encodes CDR1 SGHRS and CDR2 YFSETQ. The CDR3 consists of 17 residues. J was trimmed by 5 bases and V by 5 bases; bases with no gene match: 12. Written as DNA, the CDR3 is TGCGCCAGCAGGGGTTTCGGTGTAGCGGGAGGGCACAATGAGCAGTTCTTC. This gives the protein CASRGFGVAGGHNEQFF.

This clonotype occurred many times. V is TRBV4-1 and J is TRBJ2-2; D is uncertain. The CDR3 runs 14 residues. Trimming left V 5 bases short and J 5 bases short, with 12 bases between. Germline CDR1 MGHRA, CDR2 YSYEKL. CDR3 protein: CASSGVLNTGELFF. Written as DNA, the CDR3 is TGCGCCAGCAGCGGGGTCCTCAATACCGGGGAGCTGTTTTTT.

This clonotype was seen repeatedly, ten times or more. V usage is TRBV20-1 and J usage is TRBJ2-5, with 11 nucleotides matching TRBD2. CDR1 and CDR2 from the germline V gene are DFQATT and SNEGSKA (reference sequence). V trimming: 3 bases; J trimming: 3 bases; junction bases outside the gene matches: 6. CDR3 size: 15 residues. The CDR3 here is CSASQTSGSKETQYF. Written as DNA, the CDR3 is TGCAGTGCTAGCCAAACTAGCGGGAGTAAAGAGACCCAGTACTTC.

The V gene is TRBV11-2, the J gene TRBJ2-1, with D possibly called TRBD1 or TRBD2 (5 bases each). The ends were cut back, 0 bases at V and 5 bases at J, with 11 bases in the middle. The CDR3 spans 15 residues. Germline assignment: CDR1 SGHAT and CDR2 FQNNGV. The CDR3 region has the DNA TGTGCCAGCAGCTTAGATCCGGGACGGAACAATGAGCAGTTCTTC. This encodes CASSLDPGRNNEQFF.

Only a few counts were recorded for this clonotype. The chain is built from TRBV3-1 and TRBJ2-7; 11 positions match TRBD2. From germline, CDR1 is LGHDT and CDR2 YNNKEL (reference sequence). CDR3 length: 20 amino acids. The ends lost 1 base at V and 4 bases at J; junction bases unmatched: 18. Written as DNA, the CDR3 is TGTGCCAGCAGCCAAGGATGGGCAGGGACGGCTAGCGGGAGGTTATACGAGCAGTACTTC. Residues: CASSQGWAGTASGRLYEQYF.

This clonotype was observed at least ten times. The V call is TRBV7-2, the J call TRBJ2-7; TRBD2 matches 9 bases. This CDR3 has 15 amino acids. V lost 5 bases, J lost 4 bases, and 9 bases stayed unmatched. Germline V gene lookup returns CDR1 SGHTA and CDR2 FQGNSA. CDR3 loop: CASSLESSGAYEQYF. In DNA, the CDR3 is TGTGCCAGCAGCCTGGAATCTAGCGGGGCGTACGAGCAGTACTTC.

This clonotype came up many times. The rearrangement joins TRBV20-1 to TRBJ1-2; maybe TRBD1 (6 bases). Trimming shortened V by 3 bases and J by 1 base, and 21 bases separated the two germline ends. The germline CDR1 and CDR2 sequences are DFQATT and SNEGSKA (reference sequence). The CDR3 covers 17 residues. Here the CDR3 DNA reads TGCAGTGCTAGTTCGACGGGACACCTAAGGGGTAACTATGGCTACACCTTC. Its protein is CSASSTGHLRGNYGYTF.

This clonotype was seen ten or more times. V and J are TRBV5-1 and TRBJ2-3, with 10 bases fitting TRBD2. V lost 1 base, J lost 0 bases, and 11 bases stayed unmatched. Germline V gene sequence: CDR1 SGHRS, CDR2 YFSETQ. This CDR3 spans 19 amino acids. As DNA, the CDR3 is TGCGCCAGCAGCTTGTGGCTAGCGGGAGAGGTTACTAGCACAGATACGCAGTATTTT. Translating it yields CASSLWLAGEVTSTDTQYF.

This clonotype was counted ten times or more. The genes are TRBV5-1 and TRBJ2-5, with D uncertain. Germline V gene sequence: CDR1 SGHRS, CDR2 YFSETQ. The CDR3 totals 15 residues. Trimming removed 1 base from V and 5 bases from J, with 15 bases in between. CDR3: CASSLRYPPTETQYF. The CDR3 bases are TGCGCCAGCAGCTTGCGGTATCCTCCTACGGAGACCCAGTACTTC.

V is TRBV30 and J is TRBJ2-3; no clear D gene. V was clipped by 7 bases and J by 1 base, with 15 bases between them. This CDR3 is 14 amino acids long. Per germline, CDR1 GTSNPN and CDR2 SVGIG (reference sequence). In DNA, the CDR3 is TGTGCCTCCTCTAAGGCCGACCGCACAGATACGCAGTATTTT. Its translation is CASSKADRTDTQYF. Full variable domain (remainder filled in from reference TRBV30 and TRBJ2-3): SQTIHQWPATLVQPVGSPLSLECTVEGTSNPNLYWYRQAAGRGLQLLFYSVGIGQISSEVPQNLSASRPQDRQFILSSKKLLLSDSGFYLCASSKADRTDTQYFGPGTRLTVL.

There are many counts of this clonotype. The V gene is TRBV7-9, the J gene TRBJ2-5; 9 positions agree with TRBD1. The CDR3 contains 13 residues. Germline V lookup: CDR1 SEHNR, CDR2 FQNEAQ (reference sequence). Trimming removed 11 bases from V and 4 bases from J; junction bases left unmatched: 8. The CDR3 DNA sequence: TGTGCCGGTACCGGGACAGGGTTAGAGACCCAGTACTTC. It translates to CAGTGTGLETQYF.

This clonotype has just a few counts. CDR3 protein: CSAEGTSGSHNEQFF. The CDR3, as DNA: TGCAGTGCCGAAGGGACTAGCGGGAGTCACAATGAGCAGTTCTTC. The chain links TRBV20-1 to TRBJ2-1, with TRBD2 matching over 14 bases. In germline, CDR1 is DFQATT, CDR2 SNEGSKA (reference sequence). J gave up 5 bases and V 6 bases, and 6 bases lay outside the gene matches. CDR3 length: 15 amino acids.

The gene calls are TRBV28 and TRBJ2-3; a weak D match, TRBD2 (5 bases). The germline CDR1 and CDR2 sequences are MDHEN and SYDVKM. This CDR3 contains 14 residues. V lost 4 bases and J lost 10, with 18 bases in between. DNA for the CDR3: TGTGCCAGCAGTTCTCACCTGACTAAAGTCTCGCAGTATTTT. Translated, it gives CASSSHLTKVSQYF.

This clonotype was recorded at least ten times. The gene calls are TRBV20-1 and TRBJ2-1, with D possibly being TRBD2 (6 bases). Germline V gene lookup returns CDR1 DFQATT and CDR2 SNEGSKA (reference sequence). Trimming pared 7 bases from V and 6 bases from J, leaving 13 bases between. The CDR3 sequence is 12 residues long. CDR3 sequence: CSVRRAFNEQFF. The CDR3 bases are TGCAGTGTCCGGAGGGCCTTCAATGAGCAGTTCTTC.

A note on this clonotype: A much larger clone differs from this one at a single base, so this may be a read error. Here the CDR3 reads CASSFTSGSHEQYF. The CDR3 bases are TGCGCCAGCAGCTTTACTAGCGGGAGCCACGAGCAGTACTTC. This chain connects TRBV5-1 to TRBJ2-7; 11 nucleotides line up with TRBD2. From germline, CDR1 is SGHRS and CDR2 YFSETQ. This CDR3 is built from 14 residues. V shed 2 bases and J 5 bases; nucleotides not matched to a gene: 3.

This clonotype was counted many times. The chain links TRBV27 to TRBJ2-7, with a weak D call TRBD2 (5 bases). CDR1 and CDR2 (germline): MNHEY, SMNVEV (reference sequence). V was shortened by 1 base and J by 3 bases, with 16 bases between the two germline ends. This CDR3 has 16 amino acids. The CDR3 loop is CASSLWESGGRYEQYF. The CDR3 DNA reads as TGTGCCAGCAGTTTATGGGAGTCAGGCGGACGCTACGAGCAGTACTTC.

This clonotype occurred many times. V and J are TRBV29-1 and TRBJ2-1, with TRBD2 identical over 7 bases. Germline V gene data show CDR1 as SQVTM and CDR2 as ANQGSEA. There are 14 residues in the CDR3. Losses at the gene ends were 4 bases for V and 7 bases for J; bases not matched to a gene: 10. CDR3 in DNA: TGCAGCGTTGGACTAGCTCTTTTGGGGAATGAGCAGTTCTTC. Translated: CSVGLALLGNEQFF.

This clonotype has a count of ten or more. The rearrangement links TRBV6-1 to TRBJ2-1, with 7 bases identical to TRBD2. V lost 10 bases, J lost 0 bases, and 3 bases stayed unmatched. Germline CDR1 reads MNHNS; CDR2 reads SASEGT. This CDR3 spans 13 amino acids. The CDR3 coding sequence is TGTGCCACGGGACTACCCTCCTACAATGAGCAGTTCTTC. It yields the protein CATGLPSYNEQFF.

The sample holds a few counts of this clonotype. One end of the junction fails to match germline, which may point to a read error. The CDR3 region has the DNA TGTGCCAGCAGCTTAGCCGTTCCTCACTTT. It specifies CASSLAVPHF. The chain employs TRBV7-8 and TRBJ1-1; no clear D. CDR3 length: 10 residues. Germline V gives CDR1 SGHVS, CDR2 FQNEAQ.

The chain links TRBV11-2 to TRBJ2-1; D is perhaps TRBD1 (5 bases). Deletions cut 5 bases from V and 6 bases from J, with 5 bases between. This CDR3 has 11 residues. The germline V gene encodes CDR1 SGHAT and CDR2 FQNNGV. CDR3 amino acids: CASSTGNEQFF. Written as DNA, the CDR3 is TGTGCCAGCAGCACAGGCAATGAGCAGTTCTTC.